This TCR beta chain came from a study of human T cells and chemical hapten exposure. Looking at the study overall: Donors were sensitized with 2% DPC on the upper inner arm. Alopecia areata, totalis or universalis affected patients who were mostly female.

The CDR3 totals 13 residues. Germline V gives CDR1 MDHEN, CDR2 SYDVKM. Trimming removed 6 bases at V and 4 bases at J, with 12 bases between. Broader study findings: Controls formed significantly fewer large CDR3 similarity clusters than expanded TCRs did.

MiXCR was run by TCRdb on the RACE reads, yielding one entry per CDR3 protein. The table lists around 99,000 distinct CDR3 sequences, roughly 12% of them singletons. This clonotype has just a few counts. Its antigen remains unknown. This sample's time point: patch test 1, 2 weeks after DPC sensitization. The treatment is: therapeutic diphenylcyclopropenone sensitization with weekly scalp DPC. The TCR originated in a middle-aged woman with alopecia areata. Some clones in this sample may be carry-over from other donors' samples. The V gene is TRBV28, the J gene TRBJ1-2; D is ambiguous. Sequenced here: whole blood, sampled in connection with sensitization to the hapten diphenylcyclopropenone (DPC). For the CDR3, the DNA is TGTGCCAGCAGGGGCCCCAGCTCCTATGGCTACACCTTC. Translating gives CASRGPSSYGYTF.